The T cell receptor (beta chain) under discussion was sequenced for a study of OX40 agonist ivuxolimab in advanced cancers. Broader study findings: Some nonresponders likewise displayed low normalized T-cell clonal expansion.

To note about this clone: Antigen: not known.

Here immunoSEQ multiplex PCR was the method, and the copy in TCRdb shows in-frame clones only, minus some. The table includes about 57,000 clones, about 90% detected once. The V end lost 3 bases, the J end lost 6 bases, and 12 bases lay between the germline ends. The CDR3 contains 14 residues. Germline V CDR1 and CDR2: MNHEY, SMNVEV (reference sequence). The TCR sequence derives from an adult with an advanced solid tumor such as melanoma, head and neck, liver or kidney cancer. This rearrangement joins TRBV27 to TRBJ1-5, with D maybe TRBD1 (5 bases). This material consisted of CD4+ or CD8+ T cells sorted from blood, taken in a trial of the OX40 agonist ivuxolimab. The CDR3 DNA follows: TGTGCCAGCAGTTTTCAAGGGGAAAGTCAGCCCCAGCATTTT. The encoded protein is CASSFQGESQPQHF.